One and the same sample provided the 6 T cell receptor beta chains below, sequenced in a study of identical twins. Via MiXCR, TCRdb re-called the 5' RACE reads, giving one row per CDR3 protein. The table shows about 530,000 distinct CDR3 sequences, with around 20% occurring only once. The same data also went into a second study, on yellow fever vaccine responses in identical twins.

The specimen was CD4+ T cells sorted from blood. The receptor source for this set is a woman aged 18-29 years in good health.

The table lists this clonotype with a few counts. The rearrangement joins TRBV28 to TRBJ2-3, with TRBD2 matching 12 bases. Germline trimming cut 2 bases from V and 6 bases from J; bases unmatched to any gene: 15. The CDR3 totals 19 residues. Germline V gene sequence: CDR1 MDHEN, CDR2 SYDVKM. CDR3 amino acids: CASSLISHPSGGAWDTQYF. In nucleotides, the CDR3 is TGTGCCAGCAGTTTAATTTCTCATCCTAGCGGGGGGGCCTGGGATACGCAGTATTTT.

The chain is built from TRBV28 and TRBJ2-5, with D uncertain. This CDR3 region has 12 residues. With 4 bases removed from V and 5 bases from J, the gap between germline ends came to 8 bases. Germline CDR1 and CDR2: MDHEN and SYDVKM. The DNA for the CDR3 is TGTGCCAGCAGTTCGCACCCCGAGACCCAGTACTTC. Translated: CASSSHPETQYF.

This rearrangement joins TRBV20-1 to TRBJ2-1; D possibly corresponds to TRBD2 (5 bases). The V end was cut by 5 bases, the J end by 3 bases, with 20 bases between. CDR3 length equals 16 residues. Germline V lookup: CDR1 DFQATT, CDR2 SNEGSKA (reference sequence). The CDR3 DNA sequence: TGCAGTGCTGGCCACCGTGAGCGGCGGCTCTACAATGAGCAGTTCTTC. It translates to CSAGHRERRLYNEQFF.

The rearrangement uses TRBV6-1 and TRBJ2-1; 9 bases line up with TRBD2. V was pared by 6 bases and J by 5 bases, with 8 bases of the junction left unmatched. CDR1 MNHNS and CDR2 SASEGT come from the germline V gene. This CDR3 has 15 residues. Here the CDR3 reads CASSLSGSFDNEQFF. In nucleotides, the CDR3 is TGTGCCAGCAGCCTTAGCGGGAGTTTTGACAATGAGCAGTTCTTC.

This clonotype came up a few times. V and J are TRBV20-1 and TRBJ2-1, with D possibly TRBD2 on 5 matching bases. CDR1 DFQATT and CDR2 SNEGSKA come from the germline V gene (reference sequence). This CDR3 spans 12 amino acids. Trimming shortened V by 3 bases and J by 3 bases, and 6 bases separated the two germline ends. For the CDR3, the DNA is TGCAGTGCTAGCCGGGACTACAATGAGCAGTTCTTC. This sequence encodes CSASRDYNEQFF.

This clonotype came up a few times. V gene TRBV20-1 combines with J gene TRBJ2-1; D might be TRBD1 or TRBD2, each matching 5 bases. Germline V gene lookup returns CDR1 DFQATT and CDR2 SNEGSKA (reference sequence). Trimming pared 0 bases from V and 7 bases from J, leaving 16 bases between. The CDR3 covers 15 residues. CDR3 DNA: TGCAGTGCTAGAGAGCTCCTCGAGGGGTGGAATGAGCAGTTCTTC. Its translation is CSARELLEGWNEQFF.